This is a list of T cell receptor beta chains from one sample in a study of PD-L1 blockade in urothelial cancer. Data came from immunoSEQ multiplex PCR; TCRdb stores just in-frame clones and leaves some out. The sample contains about 53,000 clones, around 88% of which appear only once. This specimen was PBMCs, taken around atezolizumab (anti-PD-L1) treatment. These receptors were taken from a woman in her sixties or seventies with urothelial cancer. The CDR3 runs from the conserved cysteine through the conserved F or W. The D gene is left open where the match is weak. Rows may omit the clone size; those that give it use once, few, many or a size class.

v_call: TRBV19; clone_size: NA; j_call: TRBJ2-3; d_call: TRBD1; cdr3_nt: TGTGCCAGTAGTATAGCAGCGGACAGGGCCCCAGATACGCAGTATTTT; cdr3_aa: CASSIAADRAPDTQYF
v_call: TRBV18; clone_size: NA; j_call: TRBJ2-7; d_call: TRBD2; cdr3_nt: TGTGCCAGCTCCCCGGGGAGGGGCTCCTACGAGCAGTACTTC; cdr3_aa: CASSPGRGSYEQYF
v_call: TRBV5-1; clone_size: NA; j_call: TRBJ2-2; d_call: TRBD1; cdr3_nt: TGCGCCAGCCGCTCGGACAGGGACACCGGGGAGCTGTTTTTT; cdr3_aa: CASRSDRDTGELFF
v_call: TRBV11-2; clone_size: NA; j_call: TRBJ2-3; d_call: TRBD2; cdr3_nt: TGTGCCAGCAGCCCTTGGGACTACCGCAAGGATACGCAGTATTTT; cdr3_aa: CASSPWDYRKDTQYF
v_call: TRBV28; clone_size: NA; j_call: TRBJ2-6; d_call: TRBD1; cdr3_nt: TGTGCCAGCAGTTTAGCAGACAGGGGTTTCTCTGGGGCCAACGTCCTGACTTTC; cdr3_aa: CASSLADRGFSGANVLTF
v_call: TRBV27; clone_size: NA; j_call: TRBJ2-2; d_call: NA; cdr3_nt: TGTGCCAGCAGTTTATTAACAGGCCTTGGGTACACCGGGGAGCTGTTTTTT; cdr3_aa: CASSLLTGLGYTGELFF
v_call: TRBV6-5; clone_size: NA; j_call: TRBJ2-3; d_call: NA; cdr3_nt: TGTGCCAGCAGTTACGATAGGAGCGTCGGCACAGATACGCAGTATTTT; cdr3_aa: CASSYDRSVGTDTQYF
v_call: TRBV9; clone_size: NA; j_call: TRBJ2-5; d_call: TRBD1; cdr3_nt: TGTGCCAGCAGCGTGGTAGGGGGCATATGGGAGACCCAGTACTTC; cdr3_aa: CASSVVGGIWETQYF
v_call: TRBV5-4; clone_size: few; j_call: TRBJ1-4; d_call: NA; cdr3_nt: TGTGCCAGCAGCATTACAGGGTTCAACCCGCTAACTAATGAAAAACTGTTTTTT; cdr3_aa: CASSITGFNPLTNEKLFF
v_call: TRBV9; clone_size: NA; j_call: TRBJ2-7; d_call: NA; cdr3_nt: TGTGCCAGCAGCCCCCGTGGTAGCGGCATCTACGAGCAGTACTTC; cdr3_aa: CASSPRGSGIYEQYF
v_call: TRBV27; clone_size: few; j_call: TRBJ2-1; d_call: TRBD2; cdr3_nt: TGTGCCAGCAGTCCAACGACTAGCGGGACCACCCCCCAGTTCTTC; cdr3_aa: CASSPTTSGTTPQFF
v_call: TRBV7-9; clone_size: NA; j_call: TRBJ2-5; d_call: NA; cdr3_nt: TGTGCCAGCAGCTTAGGGCTACAGGGGGGGGCACCGGGGACGGAGACCCAGTACTTC; cdr3_aa: CASSLGLQGGAPGTETQYF
v_call: TRBV19; clone_size: once; j_call: TRBJ2-2; d_call: NA; cdr3_nt: TGTGCCACACAGGGCCCCGGCACCGGGGAGCTGTTTTTT; cdr3_aa: CATQGPGTGELFF
v_call: TRBV7-8; clone_size: NA; j_call: TRBJ2-1; d_call: NA; cdr3_nt: TGTGCCAGCAGCTTAGGTGTGAGTGAGCAGTTCTTC; cdr3_aa: CASSLGVSEQFF
v_call: TRBV29-1; clone_size: NA; j_call: TRBJ2-5; d_call: NA; cdr3_nt: TGCAGCATCCGGGACACCTACCGTCAAGAGACCCAGTACTTC; cdr3_aa: CSIRDTYRQETQYF
v_call: TRBV13; clone_size: few; j_call: TRBJ1-1; d_call: TRBD1; cdr3_nt: TGTGCCAGCAGCTTGAAGACAGGGGGTCAGACTGAAGCTTTCTTT; cdr3_aa: CASSLKTGGQTEAFF
v_call: TRBV13; clone_size: NA; j_call: TRBJ1-1; d_call: NA; cdr3_nt: TGTGCCAGCAGCTACTACAGGGTGGGGATGACTGAAGCTTTCTTT; cdr3_aa: CASSYYRVGMTEAFF
v_call: TRBV19; clone_size: NA; j_call: TRBJ1-6; d_call: TRBD1; cdr3_nt: TGTGCCAGTAGCCGCGGACAGGGTACGGATAATTCACCCCTCCACTTT; cdr3_aa: CASSRGQGTDNSPLHF
v_call: TRBV2; clone_size: NA; j_call: TRBJ1-5; d_call: NA; cdr3_nt: TGTGCCAGCACGGCGGAGTATAGCAATCAGCCCCAGCATTTT; cdr3_aa: CASTAEYSNQPQHF
v_call: TRBV9; clone_size: NA; j_call: TRBJ2-1; d_call: TRBD2; cdr3_nt: TGTGCCAGCAGCGTACCTTCCAGCGGGAGGGCGTATGAGCAGTTCTTC; cdr3_aa: CASSVPSSGRAYEQFF
v_call: TRBV5-1; clone_size: NA; j_call: TRBJ2-3; d_call: TRBD2; cdr3_nt: TGCGCCAGCAGTGGGACTAGCGGGAGAAGCACAGATACGCAGTATTTT; cdr3_aa: CASSGTSGRSTDTQYF
v_call: TRBV19; clone_size: NA; j_call: TRBJ1-1; d_call: NA; cdr3_nt: TGTGCCAGTAGTATCTCAGGGAGGACTGAAGCTTTCTTT; cdr3_aa: CASSISGRTEAFF
v_call: TRBV2; clone_size: NA; j_call: TRBJ2-5; d_call: TRBD1; cdr3_nt: TGTGCCAGCAGCGAAGACAGGGGGCAAGAGACCCAGTACTTC; cdr3_aa: CASSEDRGQETQYF
v_call: TRBV4-3; clone_size: NA; j_call: TRBJ2-5; d_call: NA; cdr3_nt: TGCGCCAGCAGCCAAGATCACAGGTTCCAAGAGACCCAGTACTTC; cdr3_aa: CASSQDHRFQETQYF
v_call: TRBV5-8; clone_size: NA; j_call: TRBJ1-1; d_call: TRBD1; cdr3_nt: TGTGCCAGCAGCCGGATGCCAGGGGGCGTTGGGACTGAAGCTTTCTTT; cdr3_aa: CASSRMPGGVGTEAFF
v_call: TRBV27; clone_size: NA; j_call: TRBJ2-1; d_call: TRBD1; cdr3_nt: TGTGCCAGCAGAGTACCGGGACAGGGAATAGTCGATGAGCAGTTCTTC; cdr3_aa: CASRVPGQGIVDEQFF